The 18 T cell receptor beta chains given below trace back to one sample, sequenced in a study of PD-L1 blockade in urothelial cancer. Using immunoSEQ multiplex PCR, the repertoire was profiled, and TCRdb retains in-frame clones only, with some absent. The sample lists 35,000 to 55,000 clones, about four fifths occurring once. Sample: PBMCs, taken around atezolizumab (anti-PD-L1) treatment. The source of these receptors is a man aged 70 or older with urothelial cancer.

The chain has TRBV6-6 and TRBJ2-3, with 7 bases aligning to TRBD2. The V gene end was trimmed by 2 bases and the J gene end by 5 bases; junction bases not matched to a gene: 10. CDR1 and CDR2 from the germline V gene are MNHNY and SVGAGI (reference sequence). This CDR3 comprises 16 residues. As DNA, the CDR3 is TGTGCCAGCAGTTACGTAAGCGGGGCGGGAAAAGATACGCAGTATTTT. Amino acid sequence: CASSYVSGAGKDTQYF.

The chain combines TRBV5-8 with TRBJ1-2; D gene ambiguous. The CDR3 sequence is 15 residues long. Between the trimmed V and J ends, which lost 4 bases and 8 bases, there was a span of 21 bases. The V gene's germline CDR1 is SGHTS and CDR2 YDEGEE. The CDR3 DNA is TGTGCCAGCAGCATTACGAACGCCCCTTCTAGGGGCTACACCTTC. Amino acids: CASSITNAPSRGYTF. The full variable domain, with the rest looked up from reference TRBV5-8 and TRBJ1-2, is EAGVTQSPTHLIKTRGQQATLRCSPISGHTSVYWYQQALGLGLQFLLWYDEGEERNRGNFPPRFSGRQFPNYSSELNVNALELEDSALYLCASSITNAPSRGYTFGSGTRLTVV.

The CDR3 spells CASSLGLADEKTQYF. Here the CDR3 DNA reads TGCGCCAGCAGCTTAGGTCTAGCGGACGAGAAGACCCAGTACTTC. The V gene is TRBV5-1, the J gene TRBJ2-5; 7 positions match TRBD2. The CDR3 has 15 amino acids. V shed 2 bases and J 6 bases; nucleotides not matched to a gene: 10. Germline lookup yields CDR1 SGHRS and CDR2 YFSETQ.

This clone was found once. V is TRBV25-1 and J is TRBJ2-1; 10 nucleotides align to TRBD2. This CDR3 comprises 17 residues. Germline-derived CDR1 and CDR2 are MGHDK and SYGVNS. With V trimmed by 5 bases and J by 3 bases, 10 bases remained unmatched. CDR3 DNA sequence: TGTGCCAGCAGTCTTGAATTAACTAGCGGGAACTACAATGAGCAGTTCTTC. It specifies CASSLELTSGNYNEQFF.

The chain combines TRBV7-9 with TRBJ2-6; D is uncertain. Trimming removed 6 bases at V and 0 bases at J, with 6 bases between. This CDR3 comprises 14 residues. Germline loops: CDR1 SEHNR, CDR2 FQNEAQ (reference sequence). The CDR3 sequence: CASSVYSGANVLTF. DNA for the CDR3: TGTGCCAGCAGTGTATACTCTGGGGCCAACGTCCTGACTTTC. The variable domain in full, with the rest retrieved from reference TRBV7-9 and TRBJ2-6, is DTGVSQNPRHKITKRGQNVTFRCDPISEHNRLYWYRQTLGQGPEFLTYFQNEAQLEKSRLLSDRFSAERPKGSFSTLEIQRTEQGDSAMYLCASSVYSGANVLTFGAGSRLTVL.

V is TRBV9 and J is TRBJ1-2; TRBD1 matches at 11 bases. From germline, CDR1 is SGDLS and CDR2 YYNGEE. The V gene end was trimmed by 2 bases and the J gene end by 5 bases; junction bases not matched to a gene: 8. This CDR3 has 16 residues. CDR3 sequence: CASSVGQGASRYGYTF. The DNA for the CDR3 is TGTGCCAGCAGCGTCGGACAGGGGGCAAGCCGTTATGGCTACACCTTC.

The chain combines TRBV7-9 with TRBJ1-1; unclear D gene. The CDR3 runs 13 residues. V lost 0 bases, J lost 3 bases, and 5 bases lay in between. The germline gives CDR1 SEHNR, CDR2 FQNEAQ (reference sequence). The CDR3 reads CASSLAGYTEAFF. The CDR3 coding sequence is TGTGCCAGCAGCTTAGCGGGCTACACTGAAGCTTTCTTT.

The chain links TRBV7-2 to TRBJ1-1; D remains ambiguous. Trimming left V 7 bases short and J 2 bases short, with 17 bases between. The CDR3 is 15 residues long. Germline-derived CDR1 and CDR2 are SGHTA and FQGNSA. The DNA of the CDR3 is TGTGCCAGCACTCGATCTCTCCGGTTAAACACTGAAGCTTTCTTT. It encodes CASTRSLRLNTEAFF.

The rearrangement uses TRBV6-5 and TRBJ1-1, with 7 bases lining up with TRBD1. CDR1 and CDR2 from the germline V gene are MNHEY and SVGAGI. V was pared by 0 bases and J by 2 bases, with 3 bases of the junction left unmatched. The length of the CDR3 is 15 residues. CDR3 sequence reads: CASSYSRQGNTEAFF. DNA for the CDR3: TGTGCCAGCAGTTACTCGAGACAGGGCAACACTGAAGCTTTCTTT.

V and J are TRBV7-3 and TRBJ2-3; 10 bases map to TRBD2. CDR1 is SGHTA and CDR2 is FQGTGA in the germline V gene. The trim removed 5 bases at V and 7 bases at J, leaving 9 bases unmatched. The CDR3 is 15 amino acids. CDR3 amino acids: CASSLLAGGANTQYF. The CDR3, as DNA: TGTGCCAGCAGCCTTTTAGCGGGAGGAGCAAATACGCAGTATTTT.

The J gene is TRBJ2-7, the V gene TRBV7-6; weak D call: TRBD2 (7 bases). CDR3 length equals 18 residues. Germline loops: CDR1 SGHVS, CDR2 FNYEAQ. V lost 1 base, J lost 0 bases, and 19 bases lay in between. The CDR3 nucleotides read TGTGCCAGCAGCTTAGAGGGTCTTGGAGGGGGGGGCTCCTACGAGCAGTACTTC. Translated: CASSLEGLGGGGSYEQYF.

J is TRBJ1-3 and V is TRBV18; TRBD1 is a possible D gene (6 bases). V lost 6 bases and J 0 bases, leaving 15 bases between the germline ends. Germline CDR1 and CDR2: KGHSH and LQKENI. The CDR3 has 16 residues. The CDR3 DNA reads TGTGCCAGCTCCCAGGACAGTGGAGACTCTGGAAACACCATATATTTT. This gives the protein CASSQDSGDSGNTIYF.

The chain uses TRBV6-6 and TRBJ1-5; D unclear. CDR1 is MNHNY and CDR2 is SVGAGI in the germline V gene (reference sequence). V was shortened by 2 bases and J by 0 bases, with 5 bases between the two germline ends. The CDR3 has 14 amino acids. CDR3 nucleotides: TGTGCCAGCAGTTACCCGTATAGCAATCAGCCCCAGCATTTT. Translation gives CASSYPYSNQPQHF.

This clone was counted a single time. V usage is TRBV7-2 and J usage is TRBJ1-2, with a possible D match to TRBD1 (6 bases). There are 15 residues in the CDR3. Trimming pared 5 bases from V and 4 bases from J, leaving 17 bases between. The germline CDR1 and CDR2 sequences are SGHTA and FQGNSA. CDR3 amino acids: CASSVTAGEGYGYTF. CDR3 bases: TGTGCCAGCAGCGTGACCGCAGGGGAGGGCTATGGCTACACCTTC.

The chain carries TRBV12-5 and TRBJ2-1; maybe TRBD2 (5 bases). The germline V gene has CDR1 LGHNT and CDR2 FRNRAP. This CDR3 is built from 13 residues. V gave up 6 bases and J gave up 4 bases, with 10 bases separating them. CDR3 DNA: TGTGCTAGTGGCCCCGACTATTACAATGAGCAGTTCTTC. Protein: CASGPDYYNEQFF.

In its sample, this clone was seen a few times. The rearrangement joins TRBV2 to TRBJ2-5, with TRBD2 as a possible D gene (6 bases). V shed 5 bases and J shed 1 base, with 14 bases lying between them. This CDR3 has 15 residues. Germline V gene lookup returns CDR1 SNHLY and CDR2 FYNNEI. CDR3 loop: CASSIGLGGQETQYF. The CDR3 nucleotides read TGTGCCAGCAGTATCGGTCTCGGGGGCCAAGAGACCCAGTACTTC.

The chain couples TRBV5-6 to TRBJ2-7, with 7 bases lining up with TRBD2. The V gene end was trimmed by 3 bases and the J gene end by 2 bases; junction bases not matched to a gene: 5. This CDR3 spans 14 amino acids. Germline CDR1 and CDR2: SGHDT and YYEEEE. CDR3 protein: CASSSLAFTYEQYF. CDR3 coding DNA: TGTGCCAGCAGCTCACTAGCGTTCACCTACGAGCAGTACTTC.

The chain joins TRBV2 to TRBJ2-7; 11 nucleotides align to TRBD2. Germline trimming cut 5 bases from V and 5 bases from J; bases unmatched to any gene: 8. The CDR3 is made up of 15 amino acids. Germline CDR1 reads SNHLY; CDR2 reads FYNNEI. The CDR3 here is CASSPGTSGPNEQYF. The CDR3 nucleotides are TGTGCCAGCAGTCCCGGGACTAGCGGACCCAACGAGCAGTACTTC.